Sequencing of this T cell receptor (beta chain) was carried out in a study of CD4 T cells in relation to SARS-CoV-2 and coronaviruses. At the level of the study: ViraFEST: roughly ten-day antigen culture of PBMCs, then TCR beta CDR3 sequencing.

Germline V CDR1 and CDR2: LGHNT, FRNRAP. Trimming cost V 4 bases and J 0 bases; bases outside gene matches: 25. The length of the CDR3 is 23 residues. Method: immunoSEQ multiplex PCR; TCRdb's copy keeps in-frame clones and lacks some. The sample yields some 21,000 clones, 77% seen once. The unexposed donors gave CD4+ T cells in 2011-2018, prior to COVID-19. After about 10 days of culture, CD4+ T cells were isolated. PBMCs were plated at a few million per well in IL-2-containing medium. Turning to this clone: Its antigen is undetermined.

The clonotype was recovered from a human donor in good health. This rearrangement joins TRBV12-5 to TRBJ1-3, with TRBD1 identical over 9 bases. What was sequenced was CD4+ T cells from PBMCs, cultured in vitro. The CDR3 region is CASGSLRFYGDRESPSSGNTIYF. In nucleotides, the CDR3 is TGTGCTAGTGGTTCGCTGCGGTTCTACGGGGACAGGGAATCTCCCAGCTCTGGAAACACCATATATTTT.